The TCR beta chain under discussion was sequenced for a study of blood T cell repertoires in COVID-19. The CDR3 runs 16 residues. V was pared by 0 bases and J by 2 bases, with 6 bases of the junction left unmatched. Germline V CDR1 and CDR2: SGHDT, YYEEEE. Clones were read by immunoSEQ multiplex PCR, and TCRdb kept only the in-frame ones, dropping some. Of roughly 250,000 clones in the sample, around 87% were seen once. This chain links TRBV5-6 with TRBJ2-3, with 7 bases that match TRBD2. The clonotype comes from a woman aged 30 to 39 with acute COVID-19. Sequences were obtained from PBMCs or T cells enriched from blood (not recorded which). CDR3 residues: CASSLVGLGYTDTQYF. The CDR3 DNA follows: TGTGCCAGCAGCTTGGTTGGACTAGGGTACACAGATACGCAGTATTTT.